A single sample is the source of the 23 T cell receptor beta chains below, sequenced in a study of T cell repertoires in cytomegalovirus infection (dated by TCRdb to between 2018 and 2021). Instrument on record: Illumina HiSeq 1500. The public sequencing data were trimmed at Q25 with fastp and processed into clonotypes with MiXCR by TCRdb, which kept only in-frame beta chains. Rows are combined by CDR3 protein, so each entry shows the most common genes and DNA. The sample table contains 200,000 to 250,000 distinct CDR3 sequences; only one count was recorded for over 20% of them. The ten largest clones capture 15% to 20% of the sample. Sequenced input: CD8+ T cells from PBMCs. These receptors were collected from a human donor in good health (CMV status not recorded). Some clones in this sample may be carry-over from other donors' samples.

The V gene is TRBV11-1, the J gene TRBJ2-7, with 7 bases lining up with TRBD1. The CDR3 spans 15 residues. J was trimmed by 2 bases and V by 1 base; bases with no gene match: 5. Germline values: CDR1 SGHAT, CDR2 FQDESV (reference sequence). The CDR3 protein is CASSLGDSVTYEQYF. DNA for the CDR3: TGTGCCAGCAGCTTAGGGGACAGCGTTACCTACGAGCAGTACTTC.

Regarding this clonotype: This may stem from a read error, because a much larger clone lies one nucleotide away. This chain joins TRBV6-1 and TRBJ1-5, with 7 bases that match TRBD1. The germline gives CDR1 MNHNS, CDR2 SASEGT. CDR3 length: 18 amino acids. CDR3 residues: CASSEVDLGTVFNQAQHF. CDR3 nucleotide sequence: TGTGCCAGCAGTGAAGTGGACCTCGGGACAGTTTTCAATCAGGCCCAGCATTTT.

This chain connects TRBV27 to TRBJ2-1; 11 positions match TRBD2. CDR3 size: 15 residues. Trimming removed 8 bases from V and 4 bases from J; junction bases left unmatched: 7. Germline V lookup: CDR1 MNHEY, CDR2 SMNVEV (reference sequence). CDR3 amino acids: CASHLSGGGYNEQFF. In DNA, the CDR3 is TGTGCCAGCCACCTTAGCGGGGGGGGATACAATGAGCAGTTCTTC.

J is TRBJ2-3 and V is TRBV24-1; the match to TRBD1 covers 10 bases. This CDR3 spans 13 amino acids. After removal of 9 bases from V and 3 bases from J, the junction contained 2 bases not matched to a gene. The germline CDR1 and CDR2 sequences are KGHDR and SFDVKD. CDR3 bases: TGTGCCACCGCGGACAGGGGGACAGATACGCAGTATTTT. Its protein is CATADRGTDTQYF.

V gene TRBV28 combines with J gene TRBJ1-5, with TRBD1 as a possible D gene (6 bases). Germline V gives CDR1 MDHEN, CDR2 SYDVKM. The CDR3 runs to 15 residues. V lost 6 bases and J lost 3, with 15 bases in between. The CDR3 sequence: CASRQGIWNNQPQHF. The CDR3 bases are TGTGCCAGCAGGCAGGGGATCTGGAACAATCAGCCCCAGCATTTT.

This clonotype was picked up a small number of times. The chain combines TRBV14 with TRBJ2-6; perhaps TRBD2 as D (6 bases). V lost 4 bases to trimming and J lost 1 base, with 20 bases between them. Germline CDR1 and CDR2: SGHDN and FVKESK. The CDR3 spans 19 residues. CDR3 sequence reads: CASSPSDGFRGSGANVLTF. In DNA, the CDR3 is TGTGCCAGCAGCCCTTCGGACGGATTTCGGGGGTCTGGGGCCAACGTCCTGACTTTC.

The rearrangement links TRBV12-3 or TRBV12-4 to TRBJ1-1; D unclear. V lost 2 bases to trimming and J lost 4 bases, with 5 bases between them. The CDR3 spans 12 residues. CDR3 coding DNA: TGTGCCAGCAGTTTATCAGTCACTGAAGCTTTCTTT. The encoded protein is CASSLSVTEAFF.

A remark on this clonotype: Just one base apart from a much larger clone, this may be a read error. Without the conserved terminal phenylalanine or tryptophan, this CDR3 likely stems from a read error. The chain links TRBV7-2 to TRBJ2-5; perhaps D is TRBD1 or TRBD2 (5 bases each). This CDR3 comprises 16 residues. The germline gives CDR1 SGHTA, CDR2 FQGNSA. V was clipped by 4 bases and J by 1 base, with 16 bases between them. CDR3 DNA: TGTGCCAGCAGCTCAGAGGGGTTTAGGGTCCAAGAGACCCAGTACGTC. Protein: CASSSEGFRVQETQYV.

The V gene is TRBV12-3 or TRBV12-4, the J gene TRBJ2-7; 9 bases line up with TRBD2. The V and J ends lost 4 bases and 3 bases, in that order; junction bases with no gene match: 10. This CDR3 is 16 amino acids long. CDR3 region: CASSSFLLAGNYEQYF. DNA of the CDR3: TGTGCCAGCAGTTCCTTCCTTCTAGCGGGGAACTACGAGCAGTACTTC.

This clonotype was detected ten times or more. This chain uses TRBV28 with TRBJ2-7; TRBD1 agrees at 11 bases. Looked up from germline, CDR1 is MDHEN and CDR2 is SYDVKM. This CDR3 spans 15 amino acids. V dropped 5 bases and J dropped 0; count of bases not matched to a gene: 3. This chain's CDR3 is CASSRDRGSSYEQYF. DNA for the CDR3: TGTGCCAGCAGTCGGGACAGGGGGAGCTCCTACGAGCAGTACTTC. Combining the CDR3 with reference TRBV28 and TRBJ2-7 gives the whole variable domain DVKVTQSSRYLVKRTGEKVFLECVQDMDHENMFWYRQDPGLGLRLIYFSYDVKMKEKGDIPEGYSVSREKKERFSLILESASTNQTSMYLCASSRDRGSSYEQYFGPGTRLTVT.

The gene calls are TRBV28 and TRBJ2-3; D assignment may be TRBD1 or TRBD2 (5 bases each). Germline V gives CDR1 MDHEN, CDR2 SYDVKM. The CDR3 loop spans 13 amino acids. Trimming left V 3 bases short and J 6 bases short, with 10 bases between. The CDR3 coding sequence is TGTGCCAGCAGTTTCGGGACCCGGGATACGCAGTATTTT. Residues: CASSFGTRDTQYF.

The sample holds a few counts of this clonotype. The rearrangement links TRBV20-1 to TRBJ2-3; 8 nucleotides line up with TRBD2. The germline gives CDR1 DFQATT, CDR2 SNEGSKA (reference sequence). Unmatched junction bases numbered 9, after V lost 2 bases and J lost 5 bases. The length of the CDR3 is 15 residues. The CDR3 DNA sequence: TGCAGTGCTAGAACACTAGCGGCCCATGGAGATACGCAGTATTTT. Its protein product is CSARTLAAHGDTQYF.

This clonotype has a single count. The rearrangement links TRBV3-1 to TRBJ2-3; D not resolved. CDR1 and CDR2 from the germline V gene are LGHDT and YNNKEL (reference sequence). V was clipped by 2 bases and J by 8 bases, with 11 bases between them. The CDR3 is 13 residues long. CDR3 sequence: CASSQPGDGTQYF. The CDR3 DNA is TGTGCCAGCAGCCAACCCGGCGACGGTACGCAGTATTTT.

This clonotype has ten or more counts. The chain links TRBV4-1 to TRBJ2-1; 10 nucleotides agree with TRBD1. Losses at the gene ends were 4 bases for V and 7 bases for J; bases not matched to a gene: 4. CDR1 is MGHRA and CDR2 is YSYEKL in the germline V gene. The length of the CDR3 is 14 residues. CDR3 region: CASSLDRGLNEQFF. The CDR3 coding sequence is TGCGCCAGCAGCCTCGACAGGGGGCTTAATGAGCAGTTCTTC.

The sample holds many counts of this clonotype. The V and J genes are TRBV12-3 or TRBV12-4 and TRBJ2-1, with 16 bases identical to TRBD2. The V and J ends lost 5 bases and 0 bases, in that order; junction bases with no gene match: 1. The length of the CDR3 is 17 residues. CDR3 nucleotide sequence: TGTGCCAGCAGTGGGACTAGCGGGGGGGCCTCCTACAATGAGCAGTTCTTC. Its protein is CASSGTSGGASYNEQFF.

The V call is TRBV12-3 or TRBV12-4, the J call TRBJ2-2; 8 bases align to TRBD2. The CDR3 covers 17 residues. V dropped 4 bases and J dropped 2; count of bases not matched to a gene: 9. This CDR3 is CASSSKRGPTNTGELFF. The DNA of the CDR3 is TGTGCCAGCAGTTCGAAGCGGGGGCCCACTAACACCGGGGAGCTGTTTTTT.

This chain joins TRBV5-1 and TRBJ2-7, with D possibly TRBD1 on 5 matching bases. Per the germline V gene, CDR1 is SGHRS and CDR2 is YFSETQ. This CDR3 contains 14 residues. Trimming removed 4 bases at V and 0 bases at J, with 11 bases between. In DNA, the CDR3 is TGCGCCAGCAGCAGGGGTATGGGCTCCTACGAGCAGTACTTC. This gives the protein CASSRGMGSYEQYF.

The table lists this clonotype with a few counts. V and J are TRBV20-1 and TRBJ2-7; D may be TRBD1 or TRBD2 (5 bases each). V was trimmed by 2 bases and J by 2 bases, leaving 13 bases between them. Per germline, CDR1 DFQATT and CDR2 SNEGSKA (reference sequence). This CDR3 is built from 14 residues. The CDR3 loop reads CSARSRDGAYEQYF. Here the CDR3 DNA reads TGCAGTGCTAGATCAAGGGACGGCGCCTACGAGCAGTACTTC.

The J gene is TRBJ2-5, the V gene TRBV2; 9 bases agree with TRBD2. The CDR3 totals 16 residues. Germline trimming cut 7 bases from V and 3 bases from J; bases unmatched to any gene: 12. Per germline, CDR1 SNHLY and CDR2 FYNNEI. The CDR3 sequence: CASKSSGDLKEETQYF. The CDR3 nucleotides are TGTGCCAGCAAATCTAGCGGGGACCTAAAAGAAGAGACCCAGTACTTC.

The V call is TRBV9, the J call TRBJ2-5, with D maybe TRBD2 (6 bases). Looked up from germline, CDR1 is SGDLS and CDR2 is YYNGEE. The CDR3 extends over 13 amino acids. With 3 bases removed from V and 3 bases from J, the gap between germline ends came to 9 bases. The CDR3 sequence is CASSGGGEETQYF. The CDR3 region has the DNA TGTGCCAGCAGCGGGGGAGGAGAAGAGACCCAGTACTTC.

The chain has TRBV7-9 and TRBJ2-1, with D possibly matching TRBD1 (6 bases). V was cut by 5 bases and J by 4 bases, with 18 bases left in between. The CDR3 is made up of 16 amino acids. Germline V gene data show CDR1 as SEHNR and CDR2 as FQNEAQ (reference sequence). The CDR3 DNA reads as TGTGCCAGCAGCGACTTACAGGGAACGATTTACAATGAGCAGTTCTTC. Its translation is CASSDLQGTIYNEQFF.

The V gene is TRBV14, the J gene TRBJ2-1, with D possibly TRBD1 on 5 matching bases. V gave up 0 bases and J gave up 0 bases, with 12 bases separating them. Germline CDR1 SGHDN, CDR2 FVKESK. The CDR3 extends over 17 amino acids. Here the CDR3 reads CASSQETGPSSYNEQFF. The CDR3 DNA reads as TGTGCCAGCAGCCAAGAAACAGGACCCAGCTCCTACAATGAGCAGTTCTTC.

This clonotype was picked up many times. The genes are TRBV29-1 and TRBJ2-1; 13 positions match TRBD2. CDR1 SQVTM and CDR2 ANQGSEA come from the germline V gene. This CDR3 contains 15 residues. V trimming: 0 bases; J trimming: 7 bases; junction bases outside the gene matches: 3. The CDR3 is CSVEDLGLAGNEQFF. The CDR3, as DNA: TGCAGCGTTGAAGATTTGGGACTAGCGGGAAATGAGCAGTTCTTC.